A selection of T cell receptor beta chains follows, all from one sample in a study of T cell responses to AZD1222 COVID-19 vaccine. Produced via immunoSEQ multiplex PCR; TCRdb's table is partial and in-frame only. The table includes more than 80,000 clones, approximately 83% detected once. The input for sequencing was peripheral blood, taken 28 days after the second AZD1222 dose. The receptors here all came from an adult who received the AZD1222 COVID-19 vaccine. Both conserved end residues are part of each CDR3. A D gene is named only where the DNA matches it firmly. Only some rows state a clone size, as once, few, many or a class for expanded clones.

d_call	cdr3_length	v_call	j_call	clone_size	cdr3_aa	cdr3_nt
.	12	TRBV6-5	TRBJ1-3	.	CASSGGGNTIYF	TGTGCCAGCAGCGGGGGAGGAAACACCATATATTTT
TRBD1	14	TRBV5-1	TRBJ1-2	.	CASSRTGIGYGYTF	TGCGCCAGCAGTCGGACAGGGATAGGCTATGGCTACACCTTC
.	11	TRBV7-2	TRBJ2-7	.	CASSLGLEQYF	TGTGCCAGCAGCTTAGGGCTCGAGCAGTACTTC
TRBD2	14	TRBV15	TRBJ2-7	once	CATSIGGSSYEQYF	TGTGCCACCAGCATCGGGGGGAGCTCCTACGAGCAGTACTTC
.	16	TRBV30	TRBJ1-2	once	CAWSVLLGTEPYGYTF	TGTGCCTGGAGTGTACTCTTAGGGACGGAACCTTATGGCTACACCTTC
.	13	TRBV12-3/TRBV12-4	TRBJ1-2	.	CASSQQGRSGYTF	TGTGCCAGCAGCCAACAGGGCAGGAGTGGCTACACCTTC
.	13	TRBV7-2	TRBJ2-5	.	CASSSGQKETQYF	TGTGCCAGCAGCTCCGGACAGAAAGAGACCCAGTACTTC
TRBD2	17	TRBV9	TRBJ2-1	.	CASSVESAGGPRNEQFF	TGTGCCAGCAGCGTAGAGTCAGCGGGGGGGCCGAGGAATGAGCAGTTCTTC
TRBD1	14	TRBV27	TRBJ2-1	.	CASIKQGFNNEQFF	TGTGCCAGTATCAAACAGGGGTTCAACAATGAGCAGTTCTTC
TRBD1	14	TRBV5-1	TRBJ1-1	.	CASSFGTGNTEAFF	TGCGCCAGCAGCTTTGGGACAGGAAACACTGAAGCTTTCTTT
TRBD1	16	TRBV3-1/TRBV3-2	TRBJ2-5	.	CASSLSSTGTWETQYF	TGTGCCAGCAGCCTTTCGTCGACAGGGACGTGGGAGACCCAGTACTTC
.	15	TRBV5-1	TRBJ2-1	.	CASSLAQGIYNEQFF	TGCGCCAGCAGCTTGGCTCAGGGGATTTACAATGAGCAGTTCTTC
.	13	TRBV11-3	TRBJ1-1	.	CASSRTARTEAFF	TGTGCCAGCAGCCGAACGGCTCGGACTGAAGCTTTCTTT
.	17	TRBV4-1	TRBJ2-3	.	CASSQDVGRGDTDTQYF	TGCGCCAGCAGCCAAGACGTGGGCAGGGGTGACACAGATACGCAGTATTTT
.	21	TRBV4-2	TRBJ2-3	.	CASSLRSPGLAGQGSTDTQYF	TGTGCCAGCAGCCTCCGCTCCCCGGGACTTGCGGGGCAGGGGAGCACAGATACGCAGTATTTT
.	12	TRBV29-1	TRBJ2-7	.	CSVVAGNDEQYF	TGCAGCGTTGTAGCAGGGAACGACGAGCAGTACTTC
.	11	TRBV7-9	TRBJ1-1	.	CASSLGWVAFF	TGTGCCAGCAGCCTAGGTTGGGTGGCTTTCTTT
.	13	TRBV12-3/TRBV12-4	TRBJ1-1	.	CASSLNPITEAFF	TGTGCCAGCAGTTTGAACCCCATAACTGAAGCTTTCTTT
TRBD2	15	TRBV7-2	TRBJ2-1	.	CASSSSGRGNNEQFF	TGTGCCAGCAGCTCTAGCGGGAGGGGGAACAATGAGCAGTTCTTC
TRBD1	14	TRBV2	TRBJ2-3	.	CALSGDREENTQYF	TGTGCCCTTAGTGGGGACAGGGAAGAAAATACGCAGTATTTT
.	14	TRBV28	TRBJ2-2	.	CASSLQLNTGELFF	TGTGCCAGCAGTTTACAGTTGAACACCGGGGAGCTGTTTTTT
.	12	TRBV18	TRBJ1-4	once	CASSSVGEKLFF	TGTGCCAGCTCGTCGGTTGGGGAAAAACTGTTTTTT
.	17	TRBV30	TRBJ2-3	.	CAWSPGRRAGLTDTQYF	TGTGCCTGGAGTCCAGGCAGGAGAGCAGGGCTCACAGATACGCAGTATTTT
.	12	TRBV7-2	TRBJ2-7	.	CASSSPGYEQYF	TGTGCCAGCAGCTCCCCAGGCTACGAGCAGTACTTC
.	15	TRBV15	TRBJ1-4	.	CATSRAWGTNEKLFF	TGTGCCACCAGCAGAGCTTGGGGCACTAATGAAAAACTGTTTTTT
TRBD1	15	TRBV9	TRBJ1-1	.	CASSVGGQGDTEAFF	TGTGCCAGCAGCGTAGGGGGACAGGGGGACACTGAAGCTTTCTTT
TRBD1	14	TRBV19	TRBJ1-5	few	CASSRGQSGQPQHF	TGTGCCAGTAGTAGGGGACAGTCGGGTCAGCCCCAGCATTTT
TRBD2	17	TRBV19	TRBJ2-6	.	CASSTLLRGSGANVLTF	TGTGCCAGTAGTACTCTCCTGCGGGGGTCTGGGGCCAACGTCCTGACTTTC